The 10 T cell receptor beta chains listed next were all sequenced from one sample in a study of T-cell memory formation after mild COVID-19. From the 5' RACE reads, TCRdb called clonotypes with MiXCR, one entry per CDR3 protein. The sample has about 340,000 distinct CDR3 sequences, about an eighth seen once. The sequenced sample was PBMCs or a T cell subset sorted from them (not recorded which). These receptor sequences come from a man younger than 35 who had mild COVID-19 (a few samples of this study predate the infection). Cell type and time point are not known.

The chain recombines TRBV3-1 with TRBJ1-2; the match to TRBD1 covers 9 bases. CDR1 LGHDT and CDR2 YNNKEL come from the germline V gene (reference sequence). This CDR3 comprises 16 residues. V gave up 1 base and J gave up 6 bases; unmatched junction bases: 9. The CDR3 coding sequence is TGTGCCAGCAGCCAAGGATGGGACAGGGAGTGGAATGGCTACACCTTC. Amino acid sequence: CASSQGWDREWNGYTF.

This rearrangement joins TRBV7-8 to TRBJ1-3; a possible D gene is TRBD1 (5 bases). CDR3 length: 16 residues. The germline V gene encodes CDR1 SGHVS and CDR2 FQNEAQ. Deletions cut 6 bases from V and 2 bases from J, with 17 bases between. CDR3 region: CASSRGGDLPGNTIYF. The CDR3 DNA reads TGTGCCAGCAGTCGGGGTGGGGACCTTCCTGGAAACACCATATATTTT.

This clonotype was detected only a few times. The chain couples TRBV5-1 to TRBJ2-3, with 9 bases fitting TRBD1. CDR1 and CDR2 (germline): SGHRS, YFSETQ. CDR3 length equals 16 residues. Trimming at V came to 2 bases and at J to 2 bases, leaving 6 bases not matched to a gene. The CDR3 nucleotides read TGCGCCAGCAGCTTAACCGGGACAGGGTCCACAGATACGCAGTATTTT. Protein sequence: CASSLTGTGSTDTQYF.

The V call is TRBV6-5, the J call TRBJ2-5, with D possibly being TRBD1 or TRBD2 (5 bases each). The V end lost 6 bases, the J end lost 5 bases, and 13 bases lay between the germline ends. CDR3 size: 13 residues. CDR1 MNHEY and CDR2 SVGAGI come from the germline V gene. CDR3 in DNA: TGTGCCAGCAGAGCCATGGGGGAGGAGACCCAGTACTTC. Translating gives CASRAMGEETQYF.

This clonotype was detected many times. The rearrangement uses TRBV4-3 and TRBJ2-1, with 7 bases matching TRBD1. The V gene end was trimmed by 0 bases and the J gene end by 8 bases; junction bases not matched to a gene: 7. Looked up from germline, CDR1 is LGHNA and CDR2 is YSLEER. CDR3 length: 15 amino acids. CDR3 amino acids: CASSQDLKGADEQFF. DNA for the CDR3: TGCGCCAGCAGCCAAGATTTGAAGGGGGCGGATGAGCAGTTCTTC.

The chain is built from TRBV7-3 and TRBJ2-5; 9 nucleotides line up with TRBD2. The CDR3 contains 14 residues. CDR1 and CDR2 (germline): SGHTA, FQGTGA. Trimming took 3 bases from V and 7 from J; bases not matched to a gene: 6. The CDR3 sequence: CASSLTAGGGTQYF. The CDR3 DNA sequence: TGTGCCAGCAGCTTGACAGCGGGGGGTGGGACCCAGTACTTC.

This clonotype was picked up a small number of times. V is TRBV14 and J is TRBJ1-2; D unclear. Per germline, CDR1 SGHDN and CDR2 FVKESK. CDR3 length: 15 amino acids. Trimming shortened V by 0 bases and J by 3 bases, and 11 bases separated the two germline ends. CDR3 DNA sequence: TGTGCCAGCAGCCAAGATGCCGGGCCTGACTATGGCTACACCTTC. Its protein product is CASSQDAGPDYGYTF.

The V and J genes are TRBV11-1 and TRBJ2-3; 9 bases are a match to TRBD1. The germline CDR1 and CDR2 sequences are SGHAT and FQDESV (reference sequence). The CDR3 consists of 16 residues. V was clipped by 5 bases and J by 4 bases; unmatched bases: 10. The CDR3 sequence: CASSPTGGNLADTQYF. CDR3 sequence (DNA): TGTGCCAGCAGCCCCACAGGGGGCAATCTTGCAGATACGCAGTATTTT.

J is TRBJ1-2 and V is TRBV21-1. TRBV21-1 is designated a pseudogene. CDR3 length: 16 residues. CDR3 residues: CASSKHRPGLNYGYTF. The CDR3 DNA is TGTGCCAGCAGCAAACATAGGCCAGGGCTAAACTATGGCTACACCTTC.

This clonotype appeared a few times. The chain couples TRBV12-3 or TRBV12-4 to TRBJ1-1; 11 bases line up with TRBD1. This CDR3 is 15 amino acids long. Unmatched junction bases numbered 5, after V lost 3 bases and J lost 5 bases. CDR3 nucleotide sequence: TGTGCCAGCAGTTTCGGGGACAGGGGGTATACTGAAGCTTTCTTT. It translates to CASSFGDRGYTEAFF.